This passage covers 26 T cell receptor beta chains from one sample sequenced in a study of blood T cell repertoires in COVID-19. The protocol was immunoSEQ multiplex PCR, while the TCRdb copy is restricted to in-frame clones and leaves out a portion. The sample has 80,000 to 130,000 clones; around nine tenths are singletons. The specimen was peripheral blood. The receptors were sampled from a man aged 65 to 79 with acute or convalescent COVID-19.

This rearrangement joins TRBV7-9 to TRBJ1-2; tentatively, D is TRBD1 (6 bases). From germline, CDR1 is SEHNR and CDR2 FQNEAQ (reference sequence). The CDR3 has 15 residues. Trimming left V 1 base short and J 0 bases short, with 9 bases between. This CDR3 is CASSLGGGSNYGYTF. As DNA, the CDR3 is TGTGCCAGCAGCTTAGGAGGGGGATCTAACTATGGCTACACCTTC. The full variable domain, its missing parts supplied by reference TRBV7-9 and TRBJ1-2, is DTGVSQNPRHKITKRGQNVTFRCDPISEHNRLYWYRQTLGQGPEFLTYFQNEAQLEKSRLLSDRFSAERPKGSFSTLEIQRTEQGDSAMYLCASSLGGGSNYGYTFGSGTRLTVV.

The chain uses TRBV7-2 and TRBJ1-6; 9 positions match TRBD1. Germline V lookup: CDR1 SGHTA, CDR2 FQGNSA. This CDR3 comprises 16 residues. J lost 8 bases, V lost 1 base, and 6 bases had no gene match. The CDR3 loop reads CASSLDGTGTYSPLHF. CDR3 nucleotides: TGTGCCAGCAGCTTAGATGGGACAGGGACTTATTCACCCCTCCACTTT.

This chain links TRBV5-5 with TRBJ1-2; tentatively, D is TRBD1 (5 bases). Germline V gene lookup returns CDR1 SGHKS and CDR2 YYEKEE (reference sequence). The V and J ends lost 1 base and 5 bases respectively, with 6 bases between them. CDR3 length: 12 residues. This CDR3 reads CASSLSGYGYTF. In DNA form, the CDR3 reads TGTGCCAGCAGCTTGTCAGGGTATGGCTACACCTTC.

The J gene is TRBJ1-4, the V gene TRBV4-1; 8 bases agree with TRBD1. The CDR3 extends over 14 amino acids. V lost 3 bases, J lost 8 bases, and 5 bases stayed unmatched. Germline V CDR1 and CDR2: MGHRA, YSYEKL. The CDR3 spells CASSHGQGREKLFF. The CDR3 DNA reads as TGCGCCAGCAGCCATGGACAGGGCAGGGAAAAACTGTTTTTT.

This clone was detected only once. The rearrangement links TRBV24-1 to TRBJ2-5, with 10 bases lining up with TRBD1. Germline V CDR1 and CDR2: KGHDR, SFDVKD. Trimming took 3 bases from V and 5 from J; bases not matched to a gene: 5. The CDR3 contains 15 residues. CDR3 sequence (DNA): TGTGCCACCAGTGATGCGACAGGGGGCTTGGAGACCCAGTACTTC. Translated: CATSDATGGLETQYF.

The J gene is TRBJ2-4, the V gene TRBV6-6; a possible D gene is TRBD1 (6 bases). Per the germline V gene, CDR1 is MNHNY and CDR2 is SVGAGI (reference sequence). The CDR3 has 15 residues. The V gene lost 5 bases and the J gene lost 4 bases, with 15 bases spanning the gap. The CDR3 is CASSAPAGVKNIQYF. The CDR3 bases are TGTGCCAGCAGTGCCCCCGCAGGGGTGAAAAACATTCAGTACTTC.

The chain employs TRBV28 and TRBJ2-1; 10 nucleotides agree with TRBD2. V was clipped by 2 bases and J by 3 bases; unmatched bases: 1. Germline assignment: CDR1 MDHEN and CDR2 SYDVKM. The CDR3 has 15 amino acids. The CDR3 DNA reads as TGTGCCAGCAGTTTAAGCGGGGGGGGCTACAATGAGCAGTTCTTC. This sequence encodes CASSLSGGGYNEQFF.

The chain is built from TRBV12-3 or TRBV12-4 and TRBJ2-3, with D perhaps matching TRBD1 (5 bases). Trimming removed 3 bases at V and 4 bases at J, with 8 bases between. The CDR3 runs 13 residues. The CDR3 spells CASSLDNPDTQYF. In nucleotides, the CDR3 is TGTGCCAGCAGTTTGGACAACCCAGATACGCAGTATTTT.

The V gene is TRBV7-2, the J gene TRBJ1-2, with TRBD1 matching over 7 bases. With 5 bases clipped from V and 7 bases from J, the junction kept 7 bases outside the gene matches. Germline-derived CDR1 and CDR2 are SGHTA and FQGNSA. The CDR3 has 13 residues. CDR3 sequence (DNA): TGTGCCAGCAGCGGACAGGAAAACGCTGGCTACACCTTC. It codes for CASSGQENAGYTF. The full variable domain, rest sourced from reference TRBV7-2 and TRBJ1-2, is GAGVSQSPSNKVTEKGKDVELRCDPISGHTALYWYRQSLGQGLEFLIYFQGNSAPDKSGLPSDRFSAERTGGSVSTLTIQRTQQEDSAVYLCASSGQENAGYTFGSGTRLTVV.

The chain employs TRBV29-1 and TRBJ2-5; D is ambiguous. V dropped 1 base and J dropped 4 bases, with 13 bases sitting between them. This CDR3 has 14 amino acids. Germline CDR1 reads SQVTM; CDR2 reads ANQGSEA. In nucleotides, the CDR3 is TGCAGCGTTGAAGCCCGACACCTGGGAGAGACCCAGTACTTC. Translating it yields CSVEARHLGETQYF.

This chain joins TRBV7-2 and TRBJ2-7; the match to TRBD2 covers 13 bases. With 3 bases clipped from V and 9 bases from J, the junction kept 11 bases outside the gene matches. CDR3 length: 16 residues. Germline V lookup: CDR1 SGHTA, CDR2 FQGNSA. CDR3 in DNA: TGTGCCAGCAGCTTCTCCCCGGGACTAGCGGGGAAAGGGCAGTACTTC. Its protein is CASSFSPGLAGKGQYF.

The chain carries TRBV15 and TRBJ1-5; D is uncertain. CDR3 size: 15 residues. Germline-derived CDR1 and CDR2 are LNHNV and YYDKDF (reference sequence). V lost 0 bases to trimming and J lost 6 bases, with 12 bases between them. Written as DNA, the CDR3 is TGTGCCACCAGCAGAGAGGTAGCATTCGGTCAGCCCCAGCATTTT. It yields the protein CATSREVAFGQPQHF.

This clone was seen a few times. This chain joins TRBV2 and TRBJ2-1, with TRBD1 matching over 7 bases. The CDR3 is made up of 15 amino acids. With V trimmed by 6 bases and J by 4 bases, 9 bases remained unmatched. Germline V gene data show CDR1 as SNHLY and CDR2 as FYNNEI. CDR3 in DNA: TGTGCCAGCAGCCCCCCCGGGACAGTATACAATGAGCAGTTCTTC. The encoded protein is CASSPPGTVYNEQFF.

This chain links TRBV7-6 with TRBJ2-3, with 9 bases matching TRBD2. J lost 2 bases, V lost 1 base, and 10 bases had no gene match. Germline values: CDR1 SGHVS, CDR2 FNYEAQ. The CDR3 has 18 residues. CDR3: CASSLVPPGLAITDTQYF. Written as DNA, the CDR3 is TGTGCCAGCAGCTTAGTGCCTCCGGGACTAGCAATCACAGATACGCAGTATTTT.

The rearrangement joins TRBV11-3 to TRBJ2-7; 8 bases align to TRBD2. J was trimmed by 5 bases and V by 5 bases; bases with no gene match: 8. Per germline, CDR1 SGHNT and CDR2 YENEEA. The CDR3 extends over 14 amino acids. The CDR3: CASSPWTSKDEQYF. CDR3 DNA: TGTGCCAGCAGCCCCTGGACTAGCAAGGACGAGCAGTACTTC.

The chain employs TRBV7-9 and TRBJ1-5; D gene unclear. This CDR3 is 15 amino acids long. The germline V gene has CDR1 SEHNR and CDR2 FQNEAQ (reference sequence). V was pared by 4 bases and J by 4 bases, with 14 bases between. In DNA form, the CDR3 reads TGTGCCAGCAGCTCCCAGGACGGGGAGAATCAGCCCCAGCATTTT. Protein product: CASSSQDGENQPQHF.

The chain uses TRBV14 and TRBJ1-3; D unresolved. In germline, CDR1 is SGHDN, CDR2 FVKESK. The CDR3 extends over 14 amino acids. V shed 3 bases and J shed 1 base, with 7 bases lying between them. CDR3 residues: CASSQSRSGNTIYF. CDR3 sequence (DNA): TGTGCCAGCAGCCAGAGCCGTTCTGGAAACACCATATATTTT.

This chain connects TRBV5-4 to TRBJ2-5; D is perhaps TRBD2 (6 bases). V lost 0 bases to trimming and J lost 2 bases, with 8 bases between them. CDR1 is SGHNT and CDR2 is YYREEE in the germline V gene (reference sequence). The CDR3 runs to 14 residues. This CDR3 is CASSLERVQETQYF. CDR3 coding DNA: TGTGCCAGCAGCTTGGAGCGGGTTCAAGAGACCCAGTACTTC.

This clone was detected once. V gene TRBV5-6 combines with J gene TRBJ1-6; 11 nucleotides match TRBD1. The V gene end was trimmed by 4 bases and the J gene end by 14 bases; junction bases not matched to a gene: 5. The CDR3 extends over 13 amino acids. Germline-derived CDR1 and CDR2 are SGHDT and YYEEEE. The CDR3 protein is CASSLGQGATLHF. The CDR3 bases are TGTGCCAGCAGCCTAGGACAGGGGGCTACCCTCCACTTT.

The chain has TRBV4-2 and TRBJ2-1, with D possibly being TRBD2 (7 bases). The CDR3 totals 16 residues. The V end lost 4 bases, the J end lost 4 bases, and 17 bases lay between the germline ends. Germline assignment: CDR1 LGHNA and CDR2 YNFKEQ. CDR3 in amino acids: CASSPYTGGTYNEQFF. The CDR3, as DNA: TGTGCCAGCAGCCCCTATACGGGGGGCACATACAATGAGCAGTTCTTC.

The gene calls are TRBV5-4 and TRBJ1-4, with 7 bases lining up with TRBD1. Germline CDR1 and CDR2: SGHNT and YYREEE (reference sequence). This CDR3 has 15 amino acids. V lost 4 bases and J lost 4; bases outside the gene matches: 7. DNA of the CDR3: TGTGCCAGCAGCCCATCGACAGGGTATAATGAAAAACTGTTTTTT. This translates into CASSPSTGYNEKLFF.

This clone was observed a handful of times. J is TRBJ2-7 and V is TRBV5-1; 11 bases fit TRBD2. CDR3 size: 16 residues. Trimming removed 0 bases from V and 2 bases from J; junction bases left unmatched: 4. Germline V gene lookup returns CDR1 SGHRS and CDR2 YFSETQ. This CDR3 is CASSLAGGLAAYEQYF. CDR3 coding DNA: TGCGCCAGCAGCTTGGCCGGGGGACTAGCGGCCTACGAGCAGTACTTC.

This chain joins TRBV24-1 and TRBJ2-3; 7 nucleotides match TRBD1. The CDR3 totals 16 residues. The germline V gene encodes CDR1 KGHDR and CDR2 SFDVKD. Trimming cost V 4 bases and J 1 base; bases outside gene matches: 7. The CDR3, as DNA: TGTGCCACCAGTGACGCTAGGGACAGCCGCACAGATACGCAGTATTTT. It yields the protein CATSDARDSRTDTQYF.

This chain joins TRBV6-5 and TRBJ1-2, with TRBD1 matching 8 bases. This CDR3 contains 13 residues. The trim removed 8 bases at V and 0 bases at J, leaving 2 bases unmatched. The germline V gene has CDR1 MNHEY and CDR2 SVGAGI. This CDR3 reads CASRTGSNYGYTF. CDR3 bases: TGTGCCAGCCGGACAGGGTCTAACTATGGCTACACCTTC.

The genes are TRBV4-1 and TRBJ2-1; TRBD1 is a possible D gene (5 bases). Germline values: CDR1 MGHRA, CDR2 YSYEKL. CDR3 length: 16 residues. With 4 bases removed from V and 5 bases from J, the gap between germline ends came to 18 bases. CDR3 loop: CASSPPQAGSNNEQFF. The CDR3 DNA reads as TGCGCCAGCAGCCCACCTCAGGCAGGGTCCAACAATGAGCAGTTCTTC.

CDR3 coding DNA: TGTGCCAGCAGCCCGGACAGGGGCAATCAGCCCCAGCATTTT. Its translation: CASSPDRGNQPQHF. V and J are TRBV7-9 and TRBJ1-5; 8 bases fit TRBD1. CDR1 is SEHNR and CDR2 is FQNEAQ in the germline V gene (reference sequence). With 5 bases clipped from V and 2 bases from J, the junction kept 2 bases outside the gene matches. The CDR3 runs to 14 residues.